The T cell receptor beta chain described here comes from a study of Graves' ophthalmopathy and Graves' hyperthyroidism. Turning to the study itself: The study drew peripheral blood at initial diagnosis, before any treatment.

This CDR3 is built from 15 residues. V shed 2 bases and J shed 9 bases, with 14 bases lying between them. Germline lookup yields CDR1 MNHNS and CDR2 SASEGT. General study points: The authors also found most expanded thyroid clonotypes above 0.001 frequency in blood.

Certain patients, namely those with other autoimmune diseases, uncontrolled infections, pregnancy or lactation, were excluded. Clinicians made diagnoses from clinical symptoms, serum thyroxine, TRAb, thyroid ultrasound and orbital computed tomography. The sequenced template was RNA, covering the TCR beta CDR3 region. RT-PCR with HTBI primers came first, then second-round multiplex PCR. TCRdb itself ran the multiplex PCR reads through MiXCR, one entry per CDR3 protein. The table has 170,000 or so distinct CDR3 sequences, less than 45% seen once. Of note for this clonotype: No antigen is known for it.

The gene calls are TRBV6-1 and TRBJ1-6, with D hard to call. The sequence was collected from a woman aged 40-49 years with Graves' ophthalmopathy. The sample comprised peripheral blood. Here the CDR3 reads CASSERPLSSSPLHF. Written as DNA, the CDR3 is TGTGCCAGCAGTGAACGGCCTCTTTCCAGTTCACCCCTCCACTTT.